This passage covers 26 T cell receptor beta chains from one sample sequenced in a study of blood T cell repertoires in COVID-19. Data came from immunoSEQ multiplex PCR; TCRdb stores just in-frame clones and leaves some out. The top ten clones hold 17% of a sample with approximately 200,000 clones, roughly 80% of them seen once. Sequencing was carried out using peripheral blood. Receptor source: a man in his fifties or sixties with active or convalescent COVID-19.

This chain uses TRBV11-2 with TRBJ2-7, with TRBD2 matching 9 bases. CDR3 length: 15 residues. CDR1 SGHAT and CDR2 FQNNGV come from the germline V gene. Losses at the gene ends were 5 bases for V and 5 bases for J; bases not matched to a gene: 10. CDR3 coding DNA: TGTGCCAGCAGCCCAAAAGCGGGAGGAGGGGACGAGCAGTACTTC. The encoded protein is CASSPKAGGGDEQYF.

The rearrangement uses TRBV7-6 and TRBJ1-4; 8 bases align to TRBD1. The V segment lost 5 bases and the J segment 6 bases; nucleotides outside the gene matches: 11. This CDR3 is 16 amino acids long. The germline CDR1 and CDR2 sequences are SGHVS and FNYEAQ. In DNA, the CDR3 is TGTGCCAGCAGCCCAAGCTCAGGGGGCTGGGATGAAAAACTGTTTTTT. Amino acids: CASSPSSGGWDEKLFF.

This chain connects TRBV4-1 to TRBJ2-2; D is unclear. Trimming pared 8 bases from V and 2 bases from J, leaving 18 bases between. This CDR3 comprises 16 residues. Germline CDR1 MGHRA, CDR2 YSYEKL. The CDR3 spells CASSEPRVRNTGELFF. For the CDR3, the DNA is TGCGCCAGCTCAGAGCCCCGGGTGAGAAACACCGGGGAGCTGTTTTTT.

A single count supports this clone. The chain's CDR3 is CASSLKGGTEAFF. DNA of the CDR3: TGTGCCAGCAGCTTAAAAGGGGGCACTGAAGCTTTCTTT. This rearrangement joins TRBV7-7 to TRBJ1-1, with a possible D match to TRBD1 (6 bases). The CDR3 totals 13 residues. CDR1 SSHAT and CDR2 FNYEAQ come from the germline V gene (reference sequence). Trimming pared 2 bases from V and 4 bases from J, leaving 8 bases between.

DNA for the CDR3: TGTGCCAGCAGAGTGACCCAGGTTAGCGGGGCAGATACGCAGTATTTT. It yields the protein CASRVTQVSGADTQYF. This chain joins TRBV2 and TRBJ2-3, with TRBD2 matching 8 bases. Germline lookup yields CDR1 SNHLY and CDR2 FYNNEI. J lost 4 bases, V lost 6 bases, and 12 bases had no gene match. The CDR3 extends over 16 amino acids.

This rearrangement joins TRBV7-4 to TRBJ1-5; a weak D match, TRBD1 (6 bases). The germline V and J ends were trimmed by 6 bases and 5 bases, with 23 bases remaining between them. Germline assignment: CDR1 SGHVT and CDR2 SQSDAQ. The CDR3 contains 17 residues. CDR3 bases: TGTGCCAGCAGAACTTCCCTAATTACAGGGCATGATCAGCCCCAGCATTTT. It translates to CASRTSLITGHDQPQHF.

The chain joins TRBV4-1 to TRBJ2-7; the D gene is possibly TRBD1 (5 bases). CDR3 length: 13 amino acids. Germline CDR1 MGHRA, CDR2 YSYEKL. V was pared by 4 bases and J by 6 bases, with 13 bases between. The CDR3 is CASSPREGAEQYF. CDR3 DNA: TGCGCCAGCAGCCCAAGGGAAGGGGCCGAGCAGTACTTC.

This chain links TRBV12-3 or TRBV12-4 with TRBJ1-4, with TRBD1 identical over 9 bases. J lost 7 bases, V lost 6 bases, and 3 bases had no gene match. The CDR3 runs to 13 residues. CDR3 coding DNA: TGTGCCAGCAGAACAGGGGGCGGTGAAAAACTGTTTTTT. Amino acids: CASRTGGGEKLFF.

V gene TRBV28 combines with J gene TRBJ1-5; D call uncertain. The germline V and J ends were trimmed by 3 bases and 5 bases, with 8 bases remaining between them. The CDR3 extends over 13 amino acids. CDR1 and CDR2 (germline): MDHEN, SYDVKM. This chain's CDR3 is CASSLGRYQPQHF. The CDR3 bases are TGTGCCAGCAGTTTGGGCCGTTATCAGCCCCAGCATTTT. Drawing the rest from reference TRBV28 and TRBJ1-5, the complete variable domain is DVKVTQSSRYLVKRTGEKVFLECVQDMDHENMFWYRQDPGLGLRLIYFSYDVKMKEKGDIPEGYSVSREKKERFSLILESASTNQTSMYLCASSLGRYQPQHFGDGTRLSIL.

The chain links TRBV4-1 to TRBJ2-5; TRBD2 agrees at 11 bases. This CDR3 region has 15 residues. V lost 2 bases and J lost 5; bases outside the gene matches: 4. Germline V CDR1 and CDR2: MGHRA, YSYEKL. This chain's CDR3 is CASSQRRTSGETQYF. In DNA, the CDR3 is TGCGCCAGCAGCCAACGAAGGACTAGCGGGGAGACCCAGTACTTC.

There are a few counts of this clone. The chain recombines TRBV11-2 with TRBJ2-5; D ambiguous. The CDR3 spans 13 residues. The germline V gene has CDR1 SGHAT and CDR2 FQNNGV. Trimming cost V 3 bases and J 0 bases, with 5 bases left between them. CDR3 sequence reads: CASSLSDQETQYF. Here the CDR3 DNA reads TGTGCCAGCAGCTTGAGCGACCAAGAGACCCAGTACTTC.

This clone was seen only once. This sequence joins TRBV12-3 or TRBV12-4 and TRBJ2-1; weak D call: TRBD1 (6 bases). The CDR3 totals 13 residues. V was trimmed by 5 bases and J by 9 bases, leaving 14 bases between them. As DNA, the CDR3 is TGTGCCAGCAGTATGGTCAGGGGCGGTGAGCAGTTCTTC. It codes for CASSMVRGGEQFF.

The chain is built from TRBV7-2 and TRBJ2-1; tentatively, D is TRBD1 (5 bases). The CDR3 runs 12 residues. Germline V gene data show CDR1 as SGHTA and CDR2 as FQGNSA. Trimming stripped 5 bases from V and 9 bases from J, with 11 bases between. The CDR3 bases are TGTGCCAGCAGCACAAGGACACCTGAGCAGTTCTTC. It is translated as CASSTRTPEQFF.

The CDR3 DNA reads TGTGCCAGCAGCCCTACTAGCGGGAGGTGGGATACGCAGTATTTT. Translating it yields CASSPTSGRWDTQYF. J is TRBJ2-3 and V is TRBV7-2; TRBD2 matches at 12 bases. Germline V lookup: CDR1 SGHTA, CDR2 FQGNSA. This CDR3 is built from 15 residues. J gave up 6 bases and V 5 bases, and 6 bases lay outside the gene matches.

This chain joins TRBV28 and TRBJ2-5, with TRBD2 matching 9 bases. J gave up 5 bases and V 5 bases, and 15 bases lay outside the gene matches. This CDR3 comprises 17 residues. The germline V gene has CDR1 MDHEN and CDR2 SYDVKM. The CDR3 DNA follows: TGTGCCAGCAGTACCTCCCAGACTAGCGGCGATAGGGAGACCCAGTACTTC. Translated: CASSTSQTSGDRETQYF.

This clone has just a few counts. The CDR3 coding sequence is TGTGCCAGCAGCCTTGTGTCGGGACAGGGTAATAACGAGCAGTACTTC. The encoded protein is CASSLVSGQGNNEQYF. This sequence joins TRBV3-1 (or the pseudogene TRBV3-2) and TRBJ2-7; the match to TRBD1 covers 9 bases. The germline gives CDR1 LGHDT, CDR2 YNNKEL (reference sequence). The CDR3 runs to 16 residues. V was pared by 4 bases and J by 5 bases, with 12 bases of the junction left unmatched.

The chain links TRBV6-5 to TRBJ1-1; 9 nucleotides line up with TRBD1. The CDR3 loop spans 15 amino acids. Germline V gene data show CDR1 as MNHEY and CDR2 as SVGAGI. Trimming took 5 bases from V and 6 from J; bases not matched to a gene: 10. CDR3: CASSQPQGARAEAFF. The CDR3, as DNA: TGTGCCAGCAGTCAGCCACAGGGGGCGCGGGCTGAAGCTTTCTTT.

In its sample, this clone was seen a few times. The genes are TRBV5-5 and TRBJ2-5, with unresolved D. Germline CDR1 reads SGHKS; CDR2 reads YYEKEE (reference sequence). Trimming shortened V by 6 bases and J by 5 bases, and 20 bases separated the two germline ends. The CDR3 loop spans 15 amino acids. CDR3 DNA sequence: TGTGCCAGCACCCTCGAGGCCGTAAAGAGCGAGACCCAGTACTTC. Its protein is CASTLEAVKSETQYF. The entire variable domain, with the rest obtained from reference TRBV5-5 and TRBJ2-5, is as follows: DAGVTQSPTHLIKTRGQQVTLRCSPISGHKSVSWYQQVLGQGPQFIFQYYEKEERGRGNFPDRFSARQFPNYSSELNVNALLLGDSALYLCASTLEAVKSETQYFGPGTRLLVL.

The chain is built from TRBV6-1 and TRBJ2-1; 8 positions agree with TRBD2. V was pared by 11 bases and J by 3 bases, with 9 bases of the junction left unmatched. Germline CDR1 MNHNS, CDR2 SASEGT. This CDR3 spans 14 amino acids. The CDR3 DNA reads TGTGCCTCAGGTCGACTAGCGTACTACAATGAGCAGTTCTTC. Translation: CASGRLAYYNEQFF.

This clone was counted a few times. The CDR3 region is CASSFHTDTQYF. The CDR3 nucleotides read TGTGCCAGCAGCTTCCACACAGATACGCAGTATTTT. The V gene is TRBV11-1, the J gene TRBJ2-3; no clear D. Per the germline V gene, CDR1 is SGHAT and CDR2 is FQDESV (reference sequence). CDR3 length: 12 amino acids. Trimming took 3 bases from V and 2 from J, leaving 3 bases between them. Drawing the rest from reference TRBV11-1 and TRBJ2-3, the complete variable domain is EAEVAQSPRYKITEKSQAVAFWCDPISGHATLYWYRQILGQGPELLVQFQDESVVDDSQLPKDRFSAERLKGVDSTLKIQPAELGDSAMYLCASSFHTDTQYFGPGTRLTVL.

The gene calls are TRBV28 and TRBJ2-4, with D possibly TRBD2 on 6 matching bases. Germline values: CDR1 MDHEN, CDR2 SYDVKM. This CDR3 contains 16 residues. The V gene lost 1 base and the J gene lost 5 bases, with 15 bases spanning the gap. CDR3 sequence reads: CASSLLGGGRQNIQYF. DNA for the CDR3: TGTGCCAGCAGTTTATTAGGCGGAGGGCGGCAAAACATTCAGTACTTC.

This clone occurred a few times. The rearrangement links TRBV5-1 to TRBJ2-1; possible D gene TRBD2, 6 bases. The CDR3 totals 14 residues. Trimming took off 4 bases at V and 1 base at J, with 9 bases between the two ends. Germline CDR1 SGHRS, CDR2 YFSETQ. The CDR3 sequence: CASSPLASYNEQFF. Here the CDR3 DNA reads TGCGCCAGCAGCCCACTAGCTTCCTACAATGAGCAGTTCTTC.

The chain employs TRBV19 and TRBJ1-1, with D unclear. Trimming pared 3 bases from V and 2 bases from J, leaving 7 bases between. The CDR3 consists of 13 residues. CDR1 is LNHDA and CDR2 is SQIVND in the germline V gene (reference sequence). CDR3 residues: CASSITENTEAFF. CDR3 DNA: TGTGCCAGTAGTATCACAGAAAACACTGAAGCTTTCTTT.

V gene TRBV7-6 combines with J gene TRBJ2-1; 9 nucleotides match TRBD1. The V gene end was trimmed by 2 bases and the J gene end by 7 bases; junction bases not matched to a gene: 6. This CDR3 contains 15 residues. The germline V gene encodes CDR1 SGHVS and CDR2 FNYEAQ. CDR3 in amino acids: CASSLRTGVKNEQFF. CDR3 DNA sequence: TGTGCCAGCAGCTTACGGACAGGGGTTAAGAATGAGCAGTTCTTC.

This chain connects TRBV19 to TRBJ1-5; no clear D. Per germline, CDR1 LNHDA and CDR2 SQIVND (reference sequence). The CDR3 runs 15 residues. V lost 3 bases to trimming and J lost 2 bases, with 11 bases between them. Here the CDR3 reads CASSMIGDGNQPQHF. The CDR3 coding sequence is TGTGCCAGTAGTATGATCGGGGATGGCAATCAGCCCCAGCATTTT.

The rearrangement links TRBV3-1 (or the pseudogene TRBV3-2) to TRBJ2-7; the D is unclear. The CDR3 runs 12 residues. The V end was cut by 1 base, the J end by 3 bases, with 4 bases between. In germline, CDR1 is LGHDT, CDR2 YNNKEL (reference sequence). The CDR3 nucleotides are TGTGCCAGCAGCCAAGGTCACTACGAGCAGTACTTC. Its protein is CASSQGHYEQYF.